The 27 T cell receptor beta chains below were found in one sample sequenced in a study of CD8 T cells in ankylosing spondylitis. Study findings and constraints: Within ankylosing spondylitis blood, a TCR beta motif made up of several highly homologous variants appeared to be characteristic.

No cognate antigen is known for these TCRs. TCRdb re-derived calls from the 5' RACE reads in MiXCR, one entry per CDR3 protein. The data hold about 340,000 distinct CDR3 sequences, with approximately 8.2% observed a single time. The sequenced sample was blood, either unsorted or a sorted T cell fraction (not recorded which). The receptors were sampled from a male donor with ankylosing spondylitis.

CDR3 coding DNA: TGCAGTGCTAGAGATTCAGGGGACACTGAAGCTTTCTTT. Protein sequence: CSARDSGDTEAFF. The J gene is TRBJ1-1, the V gene TRBV20-1; D possibly corresponds to TRBD1 (6 bases). V lost 0 bases to trimming and J lost 3 bases, with 8 bases between them. The CDR3 length is 13 residues. Per germline, CDR1 DFQATT and CDR2 SNEGSKA (reference sequence).

The sample holds many counts of this clonotype. The rearrangement uses TRBV28 and TRBJ1-5; D remains unclear. This CDR3 has 14 residues. V lost 2 bases and J lost 1, with 6 bases in between. Per germline, CDR1 MDHEN and CDR2 SYDVKM. CDR3 protein: CASSLRASNQPQHF. In nucleotides, the CDR3 is TGTGCCAGCAGTTTAAGGGCCAGCAATCAGCCCCAGCATTTT.

At least ten counts were recorded for this clonotype. V is TRBV5-5 and J is TRBJ1-1; unclear D gene. The CDR3 has 16 residues. From germline, CDR1 is SGHKS and CDR2 YYEKEE (reference sequence). Trimming removed 0 bases at V and 6 bases at J, with 18 bases between. The CDR3 bases are TGTGCCAGCAGCTTGGATTTCGGTCTCCTTGGGGCTGAAGCTTTCTTT. Residues: CASSLDFGLLGAEAFF.

The rearrangement links TRBV7-3 to TRBJ2-3; D gene ambiguous. V was trimmed by 5 bases and J by 0 bases, leaving 15 bases between them. This CDR3 is 16 amino acids long. Per germline, CDR1 SGHTA and CDR2 FQGTGA. CDR3 nucleotides: TGTGCCAGCAGCCCAACCCTTGGACGGAGCACAGATACGCAGTATTTT. Amino acid sequence: CASSPTLGRSTDTQYF.

This rearrangement joins TRBV7-2 to TRBJ2-3; perhaps TRBD1 as D (5 bases). Germline CDR1 SGHTA, CDR2 FQGNSA. The V end was cut by 6 bases, the J end by 5 bases, with 18 bases between. The CDR3 has 15 residues. The CDR3: CASRSQVTSIDTQYF. In DNA, the CDR3 is TGTGCCAGCAGGTCACAGGTGACATCCATAGATACGCAGTATTTT.

The chain combines TRBV4-1 with TRBJ2-1; D tentatively reads TRBD1 or TRBD2 (5 bases each). Trimming left V 2 bases short and J 6 bases short, with 14 bases between. The V gene's germline CDR1 is MGHRA and CDR2 YSYEKL. This CDR3 is 15 amino acids long. The CDR3 region is CASSQRDPRANEQFF. The CDR3 DNA follows: TGCGCCAGCAGCCAAAGGGACCCGAGGGCCAATGAGCAGTTCTTC.

The chain has TRBV20-1 and TRBJ2-3; D unclear. The CDR3 is 14 residues long. CDR1 and CDR2 (germline): DFQATT, SNEGSKA (reference sequence). With 1 base removed from V and 2 bases from J, the gap between germline ends came to 10 bases. CDR3: CSARGFRFTDTQYF. The CDR3 DNA sequence: TGCAGTGCTAGAGGTTTTCGTTTCACAGATACGCAGTATTTT.

This clonotype was picked up a small number of times. The V and J genes are TRBV5-1 and TRBJ2-3; a weak D match, TRBD1 (6 bases). The CDR3 is made up of 14 amino acids. The V gene's germline CDR1 is SGHRS and CDR2 YFSETQ. Trimming removed 0 bases at V and 2 bases at J, with 7 bases between. CDR3 amino acids: CASSLGDNTDTQYF. CDR3 nucleotide sequence: TGCGCCAGCAGCTTGGGGGACAACACAGATACGCAGTATTTT.

This clonotype was seen more than once but under ten times. The chain joins TRBV29-1 to TRBJ2-1; either TRBD1 or TRBD2 may supply D (5 bases each). CDR1 and CDR2 from the germline V gene are SQVTM and ANQGSEA. Trimming took 3 bases from V and 8 from J, leaving 11 bases between them. The length of the CDR3 is 12 residues. Here the CDR3 reads CSVEGRGDEQFF. The CDR3 DNA reads as TGCAGCGTTGAGGGGCGAGGGGATGAGCAGTTCTTC.

This clonotype was found many times. The J gene is TRBJ2-7, the V gene TRBV29-1; D ambiguous. Germline V gene sequence: CDR1 SQVTM, CDR2 ANQGSEA. V shed 4 bases and J shed 6 bases, with 13 bases lying between them. This CDR3 spans 12 amino acids. The CDR3 is CSVANPVGEQYF. CDR3 sequence (DNA): TGCAGCGTTGCCAACCCAGTGGGCGAGCAGTACTTC.

This clonotype has more than one count but fewer than ten. V gene TRBV7-3 combines with J gene TRBJ2-1; 9 bases agree with TRBD2. This CDR3 region has 13 residues. Trimming removed 3 bases from V and 16 bases from J; junction bases left unmatched: 10. Per the germline V gene, CDR1 is SGHTA and CDR2 is FQGTGA. The CDR3 sequence: CASSFGASGARFF. In DNA form, the CDR3 reads TGTGCCAGCAGCTTTGGGGCTAGCGGGGCCCGTTTCTTC. Based on the CDR3 plus reference TRBV7-3 and TRBJ2-1, the full variable domain is GAGVSQTPSNKVTEKGKYVELRCDPISGHTALYWYRQSLGQGPEFLIYFQGTGAADDSGLPNDRFFAVRPEGSVSTLKIQRTERGDSAVYLCASSFGASGARFFGPGTRLTVL.

This clonotype was observed many times. The chain is built from TRBV10-3 and TRBJ2-7, with 9 bases lining up with TRBD2. CDR1 is ENHRY and CDR2 is SYGVKD in the germline V gene. The CDR3 sequence is 14 residues long. Trimming cost V 4 bases and J 6 bases; bases outside gene matches: 7. CDR3 nucleotides: TGTGCCATCAGTGGGGTAGCGGGAGAAGGCGAGCAGTACTTC. Translating it yields CAISGVAGEGEQYF.

This clonotype has ten or more counts. The chain couples TRBV9 to TRBJ2-5, with 8 positions matching TRBD2. V gave up 4 bases and J gave up 2 bases; unmatched junction bases: 7. Per germline, CDR1 SGDLS and CDR2 YYNGEE. The CDR3 spans 15 residues. CDR3 protein: CASSNSGTTQETQYF. The CDR3 nucleotides are TGTGCCAGCAGCAATAGCGGGACCACACAAGAGACCCAGTACTTC.

There are many counts of this clonotype. The V call is TRBV12-3 or TRBV12-4, the J call TRBJ2-1; TRBD2 matches at 15 bases. V shed 5 bases and J 7 bases; nucleotides not matched to a gene: 3. The CDR3 extends over 15 amino acids. Here the CDR3 DNA reads TGTGCCAGCAGTCCCGGGACTAGCGGGGGGAATGAGCAGTTCTTC. It specifies CASSPGTSGGNEQFF.

This clonotype was seen only a few times. V is TRBV7-9 and J is TRBJ2-6; no reliable D call. This CDR3 contains 16 residues. V gave up 1 base and J gave up 1 base, with 8 bases separating them. Germline V gene sequence: CDR1 SEHNR, CDR2 FQNEAQ (reference sequence). The CDR3 region is CASSLEVPSGANVLTF. The CDR3 DNA is TGTGCCAGCAGCTTAGAGGTCCCTTCTGGGGCCAACGTCCTGACTTTC.

This clonotype has just a few counts. V gene TRBV4-1 combines with J gene TRBJ2-5; 12 bases are a match to TRBD2. Germline V gene lookup returns CDR1 MGHRA and CDR2 YSYEKL. This CDR3 is 15 amino acids long. V gave up 5 bases and J gave up 5 bases; unmatched junction bases: 6. The CDR3 coding sequence is TGCGCCAGCAGCACCACGGGACTAGCGGGCGAGACCCAGTACTTC. This sequence encodes CASSTTGLAGETQYF.

Many counts were recorded for this clonotype. The chain joins TRBV28 to TRBJ2-7; TRBD1 agrees at 11 bases. V dropped 3 bases and J dropped 3; count of bases not matched to a gene: 7. CDR1 MDHEN and CDR2 SYDVKM come from the germline V gene. The CDR3 has 16 amino acids. The CDR3 DNA sequence: TGTGCCAGCAGTTTCCTCGGGACAGGGGGATACTACGAGCAGTACTTC. Translating it yields CASSFLGTGGYYEQYF.

This clonotype was recorded at least ten times. This rearrangement joins TRBV4-1 to TRBJ2-7; TRBD2 agrees at 9 bases. From germline, CDR1 is MGHRA and CDR2 YSYEKL. Trimming cost V 4 bases and J 4 bases; bases outside gene matches: 5. CDR3 length: 14 residues. The CDR3 nucleotides read TGCGCCAGCAGCCTAGCGGGAGCGGCGTACGAGCAGTACTTC. Encoded protein: CASSLAGAAYEQYF.

This clonotype was counted a few times. The chain uses TRBV5-1 and TRBJ2-1; D is uncertain. V lost 0 bases to trimming and J lost 8 bases, with 15 bases between them. The CDR3 runs to 15 residues. Germline CDR1 SGHRS, CDR2 YFSETQ. CDR3 sequence (DNA): TGCGCCAGCAGCTTGGCCCCCGGGTCAGGCGATGAGCAGTTCTTC. The encoded protein is CASSLAPGSGDEQFF.

This chain joins TRBV29-1 and TRBJ2-1; 10 nucleotides match TRBD2. Germline V gene lookup returns CDR1 SQVTM and CDR2 ANQGSEA. The CDR3 is 14 amino acids. CDR3 amino acids: CSSFTSGTVFEQFF. For the CDR3, the DNA is TGCAGTTCGTTCACTAGCGGGACGGTCTTTGAGCAGTTCTTC.

This clonotype has a count of ten or more. The rearrangement links TRBV3-1 to TRBJ2-3; 7 nucleotides agree with TRBD2. The germline CDR1 and CDR2 sequences are LGHDT and YNNKEL (reference sequence). The CDR3 sequence is 15 residues long. The J segment lost 5 bases and the V segment lost 2 bases, leaving 7 bases of the junction unmatched. The CDR3 DNA reads TGTGCCAGCAGCCAAATGTCCAGCGGGATAGATACGCAGTATTTT. This sequence encodes CASSQMSSGIDTQYF.

This clonotype was observed a few times. This chain connects TRBV15 to TRBJ2-1; weak D call: TRBD2 (6 bases). V lost 5 bases, J lost 4 bases, and 15 bases lay in between. CDR1 and CDR2 (germline): LNHNV, YYDKDF (reference sequence). The CDR3 totals 15 residues. This chain's CDR3 is CATSLRSGGYNEQFF. DNA for the CDR3: TGTGCCACCAGCCTGAGGAGCGGAGGGTACAATGAGCAGTTCTTC.

This clonotype was counted many times. DNA for the CDR3: TGTGCCAGTAGTATTTACAGGGGCGGTGAAGCTTTCTTT. It translates to CASSIYRGGEAFF. The chain couples TRBV19 to TRBJ1-1; 7 bases are a match to TRBD1. V was clipped by 3 bases and J by 7 bases; unmatched bases: 5. Germline V gene lookup returns CDR1 LNHDA and CDR2 SQIVND (reference sequence). This CDR3 has 13 amino acids.

In this sample, this clonotype turned up a few times. The rearrangement links TRBV28 to TRBJ1-5, with TRBD1 identical over 8 bases. The V gene end was trimmed by 11 bases and the J gene end by 3 bases; junction bases not matched to a gene: 9. The germline CDR1 and CDR2 sequences are MDHEN and SYDVKM. The CDR3 extends over 14 amino acids. The CDR3, as DNA: TGTGCCGGTAACGACAGGGGCCTCAATCAGCCCCAGCATTTT. It yields the protein CAGNDRGLNQPQHF.

This clonotype was observed at least ten times. Mismatch with germline at one junction end may stem from a read error. This chain joins TRBV20-1 and TRBJ2-7; 10 nucleotides match TRBD2. The length of the CDR3 is 15 residues. CDR1 and CDR2 (germline): DFQATT, SNEGSKA (reference sequence). CDR3 bases: TGCAGTGCTTCCCGTGCAGCGGGAGGGTCCTTCGAGCAGTACTTC. Protein: CSASRAAGGSFEQYF.

The chain has TRBV11-1 and TRBJ2-3; D is uncertain. Germline V gene lookup returns CDR1 SGHAT and CDR2 FQDESV (reference sequence). The CDR3 runs 18 residues. Trimming left V 5 bases short and J 0 bases short, with 21 bases between. The CDR3 reads CASSPKGVESFSTDTQYF. Written as DNA, the CDR3 is TGTGCCAGCAGCCCGAAAGGTGTCGAATCATTCAGCACAGATACGCAGTATTTT.

V usage is TRBV28 and J usage is TRBJ2-7, with D possibly TRBD1 on 6 matching bases. Trimming pared 3 bases from V and 5 bases from J, leaving 14 bases between. CDR1 MDHEN and CDR2 SYDVKM come from the germline V gene. This CDR3 is built from 14 residues. CDR3 sequence: CASSFLGQRNEQYF. The CDR3 DNA is TGTGCCAGCAGTTTTTTGGGACAAAGAAACGAGCAGTACTTC.